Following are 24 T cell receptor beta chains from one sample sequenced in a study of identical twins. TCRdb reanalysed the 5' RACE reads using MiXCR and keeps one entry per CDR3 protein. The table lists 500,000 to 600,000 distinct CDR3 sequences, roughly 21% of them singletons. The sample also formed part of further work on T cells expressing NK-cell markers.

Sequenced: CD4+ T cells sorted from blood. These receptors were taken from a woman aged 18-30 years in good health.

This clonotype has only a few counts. The CDR3 protein is CASKPLPQGNTIYF. The DNA of the CDR3 is TGTGCCAGCAAACCCCTCCCGCAGGGAAACACCATATATTTT. The chain links TRBV12-3 or TRBV12-4 to TRBJ1-3; D gene unclear. CDR3 length: 14 amino acids. The V end lost 7 bases, the J end lost 4 bases, and 14 bases lay between the germline ends.

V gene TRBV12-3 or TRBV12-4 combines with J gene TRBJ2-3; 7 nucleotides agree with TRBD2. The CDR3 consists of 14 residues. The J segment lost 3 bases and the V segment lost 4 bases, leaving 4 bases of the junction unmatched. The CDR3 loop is CASSWRTRTDTQYF. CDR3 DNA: TGTGCCAGCAGTTGGAGGACTAGGACAGATACGCAGTATTTT.

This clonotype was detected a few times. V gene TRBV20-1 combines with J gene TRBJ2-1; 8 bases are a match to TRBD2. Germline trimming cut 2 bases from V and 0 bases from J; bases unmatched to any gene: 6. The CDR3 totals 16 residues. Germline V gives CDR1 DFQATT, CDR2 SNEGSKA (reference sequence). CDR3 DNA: TGCAGTGCTAGAAGCGGACTAGCCCCCTCCTACAATGAGCAGTTCTTC. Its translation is CSARSGLAPSYNEQFF.

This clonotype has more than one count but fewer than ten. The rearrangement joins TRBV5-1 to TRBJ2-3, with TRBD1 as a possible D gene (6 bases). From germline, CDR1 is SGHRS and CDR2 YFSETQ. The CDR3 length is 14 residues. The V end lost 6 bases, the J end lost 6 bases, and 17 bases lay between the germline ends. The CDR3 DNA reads TGCGCCAGCACGATAGGACAGCGAGAGGATACGCAGTATTTT. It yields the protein CASTIGQREDTQYF. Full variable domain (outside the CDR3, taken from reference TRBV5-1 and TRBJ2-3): KAGVTQTPRYLIKTRGQQVTLSCSPISGHRSVSWYQQTPGQGLQFLFEYFSETQRNKGNFPGRFSGRQFSNSRSEMNVSTLELGDSALYLCASTIGQREDTQYFGPGTRLTVL.

CDR3: CSARDFRGNIQETQYF. CDR3 bases: TGCAGTGCTAGAGATTTCCGCGGGAATATTCAAGAGACCCAGTACTTC. The chain is built from TRBV20-1 and TRBJ2-5, with D possibly being TRBD2 (6 bases). Germline CDR1 is DFQATT and CDR2 is SNEGSKA (reference sequence). The length of the CDR3 is 16 residues. Trimming removed 0 bases from V and 2 bases from J, with 16 bases in between.

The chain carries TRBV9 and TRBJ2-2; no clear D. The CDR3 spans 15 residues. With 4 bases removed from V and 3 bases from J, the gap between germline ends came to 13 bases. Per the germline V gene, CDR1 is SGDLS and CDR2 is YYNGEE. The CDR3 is CASSPSAPDTGELFF. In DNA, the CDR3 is TGTGCCAGCAGCCCAAGCGCCCCTGACACCGGGGAGCTGTTTTTT.

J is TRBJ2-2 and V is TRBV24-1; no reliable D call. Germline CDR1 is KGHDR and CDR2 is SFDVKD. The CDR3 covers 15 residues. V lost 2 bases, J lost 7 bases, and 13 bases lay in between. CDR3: CATSDSLTYNGELFF. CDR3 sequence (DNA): TGTGCCACCAGTGATTCTCTCACTTATAACGGGGAGCTGTTTTTT.

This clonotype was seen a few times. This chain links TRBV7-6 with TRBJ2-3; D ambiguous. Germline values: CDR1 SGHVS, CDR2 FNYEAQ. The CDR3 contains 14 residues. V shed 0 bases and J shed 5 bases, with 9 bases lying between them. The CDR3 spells CASSLAVSGDTQYF. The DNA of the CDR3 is TGTGCCAGCAGCTTAGCGGTCTCGGGAGATACGCAGTATTTT.

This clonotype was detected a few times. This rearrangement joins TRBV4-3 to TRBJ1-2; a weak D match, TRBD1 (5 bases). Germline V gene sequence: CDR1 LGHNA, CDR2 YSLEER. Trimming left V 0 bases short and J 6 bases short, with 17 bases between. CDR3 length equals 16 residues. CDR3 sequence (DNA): TGCGCCAGCAGCCAAGATCTCCAGGGAGGACCCCATGGCTACACCTTC. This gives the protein CASSQDLQGGPHGYTF.

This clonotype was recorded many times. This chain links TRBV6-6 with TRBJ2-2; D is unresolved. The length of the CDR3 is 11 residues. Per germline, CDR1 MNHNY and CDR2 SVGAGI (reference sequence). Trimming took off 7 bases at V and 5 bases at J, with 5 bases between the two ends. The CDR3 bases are TGTGCCAGCATGAGTACCGGGGAGCTGTTTTTT. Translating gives CASMSTGELFF.

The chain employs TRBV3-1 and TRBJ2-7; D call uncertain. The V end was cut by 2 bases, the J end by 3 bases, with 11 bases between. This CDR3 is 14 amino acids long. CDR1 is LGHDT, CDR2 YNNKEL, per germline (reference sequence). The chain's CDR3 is CASSQQATDYEQYF. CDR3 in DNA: TGTGCCAGCAGCCAACAGGCGACCGACTACGAGCAGTACTTC.

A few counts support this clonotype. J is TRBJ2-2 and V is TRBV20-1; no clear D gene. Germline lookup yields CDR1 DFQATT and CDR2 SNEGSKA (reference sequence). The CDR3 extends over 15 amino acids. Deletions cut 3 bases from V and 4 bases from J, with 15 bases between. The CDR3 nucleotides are TGCAGTGCTAGGGGTCGCTTCTATGGCACCGGGGAGCTGTTTTTT. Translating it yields CSARGRFYGTGELFF.

The CDR3 loop reads CSATSGGPYEQYF. The CDR3 coding sequence is TGCAGCGCGACTAGCGGGGGACCCTACGAGCAGTACTTC. The V and J genes are TRBV20-1 and TRBJ2-7; TRBD2 matches 12 bases. CDR1 is DFQATT and CDR2 is SNEGSKA in the germline V gene (reference sequence). The CDR3 covers 13 residues.

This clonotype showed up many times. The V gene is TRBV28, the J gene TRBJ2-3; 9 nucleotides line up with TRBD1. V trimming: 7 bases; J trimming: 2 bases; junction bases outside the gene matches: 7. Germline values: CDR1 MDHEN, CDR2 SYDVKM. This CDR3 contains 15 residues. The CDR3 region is CASTGGQGFTDTQYF. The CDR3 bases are TGTGCCAGCACGGGTGGACAGGGGTTCACAGATACGCAGTATTTT.

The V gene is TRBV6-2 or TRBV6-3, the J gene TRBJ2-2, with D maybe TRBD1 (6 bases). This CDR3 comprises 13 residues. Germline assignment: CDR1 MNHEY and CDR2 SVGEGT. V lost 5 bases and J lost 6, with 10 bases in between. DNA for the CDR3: TGTGCCAGCAGTAAGAACAGGGCCGGGGAGCTGTTTTTT. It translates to CASSKNRAGELFF.

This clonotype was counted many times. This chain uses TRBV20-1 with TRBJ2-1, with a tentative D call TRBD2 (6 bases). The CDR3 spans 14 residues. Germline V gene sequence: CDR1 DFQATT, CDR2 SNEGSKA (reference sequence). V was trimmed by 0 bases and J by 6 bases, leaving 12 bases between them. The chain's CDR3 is CSARELDYFNEQFF. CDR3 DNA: TGCAGTGCTAGAGAATTGGACTACTTCAATGAGCAGTTCTTC.

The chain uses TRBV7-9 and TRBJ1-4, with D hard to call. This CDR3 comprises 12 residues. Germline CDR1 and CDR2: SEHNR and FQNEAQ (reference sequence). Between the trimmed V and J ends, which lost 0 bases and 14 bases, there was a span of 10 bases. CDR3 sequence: CASSLARTGLFF. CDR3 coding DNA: TGTGCCAGCAGCTTAGCGAGGACGGGGCTGTTTTTT.

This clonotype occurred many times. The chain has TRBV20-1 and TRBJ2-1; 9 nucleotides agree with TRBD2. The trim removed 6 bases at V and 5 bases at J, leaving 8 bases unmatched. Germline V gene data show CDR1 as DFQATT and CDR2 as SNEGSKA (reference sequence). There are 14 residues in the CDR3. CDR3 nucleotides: TGCAGTGCCACTGGACTAGCGAGGAACAATGAGCAGTTCTTC. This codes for CSATGLARNNEQFF.

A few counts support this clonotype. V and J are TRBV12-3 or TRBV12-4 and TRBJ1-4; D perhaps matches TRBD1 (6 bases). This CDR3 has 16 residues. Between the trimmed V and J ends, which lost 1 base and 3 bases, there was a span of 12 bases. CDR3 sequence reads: CASSLVAGAANEKLFF. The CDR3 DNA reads TGTGCCAGCAGTTTAGTAGCAGGGGCGGCTAATGAAAAACTGTTTTTT.

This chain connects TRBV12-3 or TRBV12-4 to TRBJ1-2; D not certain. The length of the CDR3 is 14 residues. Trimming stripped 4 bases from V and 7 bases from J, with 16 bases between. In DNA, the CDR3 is TGTGCCAGCAGTTCCCCGGCCCCTTCATCTGGCTACACCTTC. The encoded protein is CASSSPAPSSGYTF.

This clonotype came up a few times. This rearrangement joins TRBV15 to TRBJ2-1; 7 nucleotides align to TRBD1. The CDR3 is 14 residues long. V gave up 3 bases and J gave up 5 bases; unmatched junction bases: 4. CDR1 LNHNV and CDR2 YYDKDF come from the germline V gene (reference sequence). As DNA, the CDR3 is TGTGCCACCAGCAGCCCGGGACAGAACAATGAGCAGTTCTTC. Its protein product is CATSSPGQNNEQFF.

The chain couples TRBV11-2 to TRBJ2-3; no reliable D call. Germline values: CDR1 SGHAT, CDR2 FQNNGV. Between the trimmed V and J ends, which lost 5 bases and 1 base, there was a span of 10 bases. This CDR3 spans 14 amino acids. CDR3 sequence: CASSQTYGTDTQYF. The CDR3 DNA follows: TGTGCCAGCAGCCAAACCTACGGCACAGATACGCAGTATTTT.

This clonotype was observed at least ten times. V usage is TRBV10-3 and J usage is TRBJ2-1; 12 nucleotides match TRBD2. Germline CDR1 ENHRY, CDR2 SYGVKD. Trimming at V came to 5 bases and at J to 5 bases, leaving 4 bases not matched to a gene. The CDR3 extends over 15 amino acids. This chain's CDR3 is CAISRLAGVHNEQFF. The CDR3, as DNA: TGTGCCATCAGTAGACTAGCGGGAGTACACAATGAGCAGTTCTTC.

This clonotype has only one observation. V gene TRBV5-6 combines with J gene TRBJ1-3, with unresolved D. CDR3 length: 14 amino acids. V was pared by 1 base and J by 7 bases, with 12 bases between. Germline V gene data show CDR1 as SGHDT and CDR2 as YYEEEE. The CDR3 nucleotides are TGTGCCAGCAGCTTGTCTAAGGCCGAGAACACCATATATTTT. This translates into CASSLSKAENTIYF.